These T cell receptor beta chains were read from a single sample in a study of blood T cell repertoires in COVID-19. Here immunoSEQ multiplex PCR was the method, and the copy in TCRdb shows in-frame clones only, minus some. The sample contains 200,000 to 250,000 clones, roughly nine tenths of which appear only once. What was sequenced was PBMCs or T cells enriched from blood (not recorded which). The source is a woman younger than 35 in a cohort exposed to, infected with or recovered from COVID-19 (not recorded which). CDR3s include the opening cysteine and the closing phenylalanine or tryptophan. The D gene is left open where the match is weak. The size field is filled for only some rows; it gives once, few, many or a size class.

TRBD1	NA	TRBV18	TRBJ1-4	TGTGCCAGCTCCCAACGCTCCGGGACAGGGGGTGAAAAACTGTTTTTT	CASSQRSGTGGEKLFF
TRBD2	NA	TRBV6-2/TRBV6-3	TRBJ2-3	TGTGCCAGCTGTTACCCCCCTAGCGGAACGCAGTATTTT	CASCYPPSGTQYF
TRBD1	NA	TRBV18	TRBJ2-2	TGTGCCAGCTCACCACGACAGGGGGGCACCGGGGAGCTGTTTTTT	CASSPRQGGTGELFF
NA	NA	TRBV11-2	TRBJ1-3	TGTGCCAGCAGTCTGGTGGCCGGGTCGGGAAACACCATATATTTT	CASSLVAGSGNTIYF
NA	NA	TRBV5-6	TRBJ2-1	TGTGCCAGCAGCTTGGGGGGCGGTGAGCAGTTCTTC	CASSLGGGEQFF
TRBD1	few	TRBV25-1	TRBJ1-2	TGTGCCAGCGATGGACAGGGGGCTGGTGGCTACACCTTC	CASDGQGAGGYTF
TRBD2	NA	TRBV19	TRBJ2-2	TGTGCCAGTAGTATCGCCCGTAGGTCCGGGGAGGGTAACACCGGGGAGCTGTTTTTT	CASSIARRSGEGNTGELFF
NA	NA	TRBV2	TRBJ2-3	TGTGCCAGCACCACGGGCGGAGGTGTAAATACGCAGTATTTT	CASTTGGGVNTQYF
TRBD1	NA	TRBV5-8	TRBJ2-7	TGTGCCAGCAGCTTCAAGGACAGGGGATCCTCGGGGGTCTACGAGCAGTACTTC	CASSFKDRGSSGVYEQYF
NA	few	TRBV19	TRBJ2-3	TGTGCCAGTAGCCCGATGACGGGAGCTAGCACAGATACGCAGTATTTT	CASSPMTGASTDTQYF
TRBD1	NA	TRBV6-5	TRBJ2-3	TGTGCCAGCAGACCGGGACAGTTCACAGATACGCAGTATTTT	CASRPGQFTDTQYF
TRBD1	NA	TRBV6-1	TRBJ1-3	TGTGCCAGCAGCGAAACTTCACAGGGGGCTGGAAACACCATATATTTT	CASSETSQGAGNTIYF
TRBD2	NA	TRBV3-1/TRBV3-2	TRBJ2-5	TGTGCCAGCAGCCTCCGGGGACTAGCGGGAGGGCCGGGGACCCAGTACTTC	CASSLRGLAGGPGTQYF
TRBD2	NA	TRBV19	TRBJ2-1	TGTGCCAGTACCACGTCAATTGGCGGGAGTCGTTCCTCCTACAATGAGCAGTTCTTC	CASTTSIGGSRSSYNEQFF
NA	NA	TRBV6-1	TRBJ1-1	TGTGCCAGCAGTGAAGCGGAGGGGTCGGTGGGGAACACTGAAGCTTTCTTT	CASSEAEGSVGNTEAFF
NA	once	TRBV11-3	TRBJ2-3	TGTGCCAGCAGCTGGAGCGGGTCTGGCACAGATACGCAGTATTTT	CASSWSGSGTDTQYF
NA	few	TRBV10-2	TRBJ2-2	TGCGCCAGCCAACGGCAGCGGACCGCGAACACCGGGGAGCTGTTTTTT	CASQRQRTANTGELFF
NA	NA	TRBV24-1	TRBJ1-1	TGTGCCACCAGTGATTGGGGGCGAATGTACCTCTTT	CATSDWGRMYLF
NA	NA	TRBV19	TRBJ1-5	TGTGCCAGTAGTATGACAGGTGATCAGCCCCAGCATTTT	CASSMTGDQPQHF
NA	NA	TRBV18	TRBJ1-1	TGTGCCAGCTCACCTCGGACAGTTCTCTCTGAAGCTTTCTTT	CASSPRTVLSEAFF
TRBD2	NA	TRBV28	TRBJ2-3	TGTGCCAGCAGTTGGGGGAGGGGACTAGCGGTGGCAGATACGCAGTATTTT	CASSWGRGLAVADTQYF
TRBD1	NA	TRBV5-6	TRBJ1-3	TGTGCCAGCAGCGTTGCCCCGGGACAGACCACTGGAAACACCATATATTTT	CASSVAPGQTTGNTIYF
TRBD2	NA	TRBV14	TRBJ2-6	TGTGCCAGCAGCCCCCGGGAGGGGCTGTACTCTGGGGCCAACGTCCTGACTTTC	CASSPREGLYSGANVLTF
TRBD1	NA	TRBV5-1	TRBJ1-1	TGCGCCAGCAGCGTTACACAGGGGGAGAACACTGAAGCTTTCTTT	CASSVTQGENTEAFF
NA	NA	TRBV4-1	TRBJ1-4	TGCGCCAGCAGCCAAGAGTACAGGTCTAATGAAAAACTGTTTTTT	CASSQEYRSNEKLFF
NA	NA	TRBV6-5	TRBJ1-1	TGTGCCAGCAGTAATAGACAGGTCGGGAACACTGAAGCTTTCTTT	CASSNRQVGNTEAFF
NA	NA	TRBV2	TRBJ1-4	TGTGCCAGCTCGAGGAGGAATAATGAAAAACTGTTTTTT	CASSRRNNEKLFF
TRBD1	NA	TRBV7-9	TRBJ2-1	TGTGCCAGCAGCTTAGCGCCCGGGACAGGCCTATACAATGAGCAGTTCTTC	CASSLAPGTGLYNEQFF
NA	NA	TRBV7-9	TRBJ2-4	TGTGCCAGCAGCTTAACGGGAGTAGCCAAAAACATTCAGTACTTC	CASSLTGVAKNIQYF
TRBD1	once	TRBV5-8	TRBJ1-6	TGTGCCAGCAGTTTAGGACAGGGGAGGACACCCCTCCACTTT	CASSLGQGRTPLHF
NA	NA	TRBV5-1	TRBJ2-7	TGCGCCAGCAGCTTGCGGTCTGCCACGTTAACCTACGAGCAGTACTTC	CASSLRSATLTYEQYF
NA	NA	TRBV6-5	TRBJ1-2	TGTGCCAGCAGTTACGCAGGGGCTAACTATGGCTACACCTTC	CASSYAGANYGYTF
TRBD1	NA	TRBV6-1	TRBJ1-5	TGTGCCAGCAGTGAGGGGCAGGGGGCCCACTTTGGGCCCCAGCATTTT	CASSEGQGAHFGPQHF
NA	NA	TRBV11-3	TRBJ2-2	TGTGCCAGCAGCAGCGCAAACACCGGGGAGCTGTTTTTT	CASSSANTGELFF
TRBD2	NA	TRBV2	TRBJ2-1	TGTGCCAGCAGCGCGACTAGCGGGGGGTCCCCATACAATGAGCAGTTCTTC	CASSATSGGSPYNEQFF